This TCR beta chain was identified in a study of vaccination and CD4 T cells after COVID-19. The germline CDR1 and CDR2 sequences are MNHEY and SVGAGI. The trim removed 2 bases at V and 8 bases at J, leaving 8 bases unmatched. This CDR3 spans 14 amino acids. Noted treatment: approximately 9-day PBMC culture with coronavirus spike peptide pools or control peptides (ViraFEST assay). Culture of two million PBMCs per well took place with around 10 IU/ml IL-2 and roughly 9.8 ug/ml peptide pools. This clonotype was found a few times. Its target is not known. Sequenced with the Oncomine TCR Beta short-read assay was DNA taken from cultured CD4+ T cells. Genomic DNA was isolated from cultured CD4+ T cells. One entry per CDR3 protein, called by TCRdb with MiXCR from the PCR reads. The table shows about 20,000 distinct CDR3 sequences, with approximately 50% occurring only once.

The clonotype comes from a human donor who had recovered from COVID-19. V gene TRBV6-5 combines with J gene TRBJ1-2; 7 bases align to TRBD1. The sample in question was CD4+ T cells from blood, cultured in vitro, obtained before SARS-CoV-2 vaccination. CDR3: CASSYGGTDGGYTF. DNA of the CDR3: TGTGCCAGCAGTTACGGTGGGACAGATGGAGGCTACACCTTC.